Listed here are 12 T cell receptor beta chains from one sample, sequenced in a study of regulatory T cells in long-lasting Graves disease (dated by TCRdb to the early 2020s). The intended sense of this specimen's time point label: newly diagnosed GD, antithyroid drugs for less than 3 months. RNA was extracted from PBMCs in TRIzol for both TCR sequencing and RNA sequencing. Library preparation was by multiplex PCR. Sequencing instrument: Illumina HiSeq 4000. CDR3 regions were amplified by Arm-PCR with iRepertoire HTBI primers to construct TCR beta libraries. TCRdb reworked the public reads: Q25 trimming with fastp, MiXCR clone assembly, productive beta chains retained. Rows with one shared CDR3 protein collapse into an entry with the most common genes and DNA. The sample has approximately 470,000 distinct CDR3 sequences on record, about 17% of them singletons. 10% to 15% of the sample rests with the top ten.

These same data were also listed under a study on T cells in Graves' hyperthyroidism and ophthalmopathy.

The specimen was peripheral blood mononuclear cells (PBMCs), collected at new diagnosis, from a patient treated with antithyroid drugs. Every receptor here comes from a man aged 35 to 55 with Graves disease. Donor details come from another sample of the same person, matched by shared clones.

The chain is built from TRBV12-3 or TRBV12-4 and TRBJ2-7; possible D gene TRBD1, 6 bases. The CDR3 extends over 15 amino acids. V was pared by 5 bases and J by 4 bases, with 18 bases between. As DNA, the CDR3 is TGTGCCAGCAGTCCAATAGACAGGCCCGGTTACGAGCAGTACTTC. It yields the protein CASSPIDRPGYEQYF.

The rearrangement joins TRBV11-2 to TRBJ2-5, with a possible D match to TRBD2 (7 bases). The CDR3 has 15 amino acids. V dropped 6 bases and J dropped 4 bases, with 18 bases sitting between them. Germline V CDR1 and CDR2: SGHAT, FQNNGV. CDR3 nucleotide sequence: TGTGCCAGCAGGGCCCTTACAGGGAGGGGAGAGACCCAGTACTTC. Encoded protein: CASRALTGRGETQYF.

Ten or more counts support this clonotype. The chain is built from TRBV30 and TRBJ1-5; 8 bases align to TRBD1. This CDR3 is 13 amino acids long. CDR1 GTSNPN and CDR2 SVGIG come from the germline V gene (reference sequence). The CDR3 reads CAGQGAFNQPQHF. CDR3 nucleotides: TGTGCTGGCCAGGGGGCGTTCAATCAGCCCCAGCATTTT. The complete variable domain, with remaining parts taken from reference TRBV30 and TRBJ1-5, reads SQTIHQWPATLVQPVGSPLSLECTVEGTSNPNLYWYRQAAGRGLQLLFYSVGIGQISSEVPQNLSASRPQDRQFILSSKKLLLSDSGFYLCAGQGAFNQPQHFGDGTRLSIL.

As regards this clonotype: Since a much larger clone is just one base distant, this may be a read error. The rearrangement links TRBV5-1 to TRBJ2-1; 10 nucleotides match TRBD2. Trimming took 9 bases from V and 7 from J; bases not matched to a gene: 10. Germline CDR1 is SGHRS and CDR2 is YFSETQ. This CDR3 region has 14 residues. CDR3 bases: TGCGCCACTTCACTAGCGGGAAGAAAAAATGAGCAGTTCTTC. This encodes CATSLAGRKNEQFF. Complete variable domain (other parts from reference TRBV5-1 and TRBJ2-1): KAGVTQTPRYLIKTRGQQVTLSCSPISGHRSVSWYQQTPGQGLQFLFEYFSETQRNKGNFPGRFSGRQFSNSRSEMNVSTLELGDSALYLCATSLAGRKNEQFFGPGTRLTVL.

This clonotype has ten or more counts. The V and J genes are TRBV11-3 and TRBJ2-5; 11 nucleotides agree with TRBD2. The CDR3 covers 15 residues. V lost 5 bases, J lost 4 bases, and 6 bases stayed unmatched. Germline CDR1 SGHNT, CDR2 YENEEA. The CDR3 reads CASSPPGTSGETQYF. In DNA form, the CDR3 reads TGTGCCAGCAGCCCCCCCGGGACTAGCGGAGAGACCCAGTACTTC.

The chain carries TRBV7-2 and TRBJ1-5; TRBD1 agrees at 7 bases. Per the germline V gene, CDR1 is SGHTA and CDR2 is FQGNSA. CDR3 size: 15 residues. Germline trimming cut 4 bases from V and 5 bases from J; bases unmatched to any gene: 8. The CDR3 reads CASSSTRQGYQPQHF. In nucleotides, the CDR3 is TGTGCCAGCAGCTCAACCAGACAGGGCTATCAGCCCCAGCATTTT.

This clonotype was seen at least ten times. The chain recombines TRBV18 with TRBJ2-2, with 8 bases fitting TRBD2. The V gene end was trimmed by 4 bases and the J gene end by 5 bases; junction bases not matched to a gene: 0. The germline V gene has CDR1 KGHSH and CDR2 LQKENI. The CDR3 extends over 13 amino acids. The CDR3 loop is CASSQRETGELFF. The CDR3 DNA reads TGTGCCAGCTCACAGCGGGAGACCGGGGAGCTGTTTTTT.

In this sample, this clonotype turned up many times. The chain recombines TRBV6-1 with TRBJ1-1; D remains ambiguous. CDR1 and CDR2 from the germline V gene are MNHNS and SASEGT. Between the trimmed V and J ends, which lost 0 bases and 13 bases, there was a span of 0 bases. CDR3 length equals 8 residues. CDR3 amino acids: CASSEAFF. The CDR3 DNA is TGTGCCAGCAGTGAAGCTTTCTTT.

Many counts were recorded for this clonotype. V and J are TRBV20-1 and TRBJ2-1; 8 bases agree with TRBD1. V shed 5 bases and J 1 base; nucleotides not matched to a gene: 4. Germline V gene lookup returns CDR1 DFQATT and CDR2 SNEGSKA (reference sequence). The CDR3 sequence is 14 residues long. DNA for the CDR3: TGCAGTGCTCCAGGGGGCGGTTCCTACAATGAGCAGTTCTTC. Translated, it gives CSAPGGGSYNEQFF.

This clonotype was counted between two and nine times. The chain links TRBV9 to TRBJ2-3, with D hard to call. The germline V and J ends were trimmed by 3 bases and 4 bases, with 6 bases remaining between them. The CDR3 runs to 12 residues. In germline, CDR1 is SGDLS, CDR2 YYNGEE. The CDR3 DNA reads TGTGCCAGCAGCGGAATATCAGATACGCAGTATTTT. It is translated as CASSGISDTQYF.

This clonotype was counted at least ten times. The chain has TRBV12-3 or TRBV12-4 and TRBJ2-3; the D is unclear. The CDR3 loop spans 15 amino acids. V lost 5 bases and J 0 bases, leaving 12 bases between the germline ends. CDR3 loop: CASSGIEQSTDTQYF. Written as DNA, the CDR3 is TGTGCCAGCAGTGGAATAGAACAAAGCACAGATACGCAGTATTTT.

This clonotype was counted at least ten times. The chain combines TRBV5-6 with TRBJ2-7; no clear D gene. Germline CDR1 is SGHDT and CDR2 is YYEEEE. The CDR3 spans 14 residues. V dropped 2 bases and J dropped 3 bases, with 12 bases sitting between them. CDR3 residues: CASSFTGRSYEQYF. The CDR3 region has the DNA TGTGCCAGCAGCTTTACCGGGCGCAGCTACGAGCAGTACTTC.